The 29 T cell receptor beta chains below come from one sample, sequenced in a study of multiple sclerosis patients with progressive multifocal leukoencephalopathy. Time point of the sample: time of PML onset. Sequencing used immunoSEQ multiplex PCR; TCRdb keeps in-frame clones, though not all of them. The sample holds under 35,000 clones; 87% are singletons and the top ten take around 6%. The material was PBMCs, obtained from a patient treated with natalizumab. These TCRs come from a woman between 40 and 50 years old with progressive multifocal leukoencephalopathy.

The CDR3 bases are TGTGCCAGCAGTACCCAGGGAGGAAGCAATCAGCCCCAGCATTTT. Residues: CASSTQGGSNQPQHF. The V gene is TRBV6-1, the J gene TRBJ1-5, with TRBD1 as a possible D gene (5 bases). Trimming shortened V by 5 bases and J by 1 base, and 12 bases separated the two germline ends. This CDR3 has 15 residues. Germline assignment: CDR1 MNHNS and CDR2 SASEGT.

V usage is TRBV9 and J usage is TRBJ2-3; the match to TRBD2 covers 10 bases. The CDR3 is 16 residues long. V was pared by 4 bases and J by 8 bases, with 13 bases of the junction left unmatched. Germline lookup yields CDR1 SGDLS and CDR2 YYNGEE. CDR3 DNA: TGTGCCAGCAGCTATGGGACTAGCGCGGCGGGGGGTACGCAGTATTTT. Translation: CASSYGTSAAGGTQYF.

CDR3: CASSLPISRGRGSYEQYF. The DNA of the CDR3 is TGTGCCAGCAGTTTACCTATCTCCAGGGGGCGCGGGTCCTACGAGCAGTACTTC. The chain recombines TRBV28 with TRBJ2-7; 8 bases fit TRBD1. CDR1 and CDR2 (germline): MDHEN, SYDVKM. The junction had 13 bases not matched to a gene; V was cut back by 2 bases and J by 1 base. The CDR3 length is 18 residues.

The chain employs TRBV29-1 and TRBJ2-4, with TRBD1 matching 7 bases. The J segment lost 5 bases and the V segment lost 6 bases, leaving 10 bases of the junction unmatched. Germline CDR1 and CDR2: SQVTM and ANQGSEA. The CDR3 is 14 amino acids. The CDR3 coding sequence is TGCAGCGTGATGACAGGGAGTAACCAAAACATTCAGTACTTC. Translated: CSVMTGSNQNIQYF. Drawing the rest from reference TRBV29-1 and TRBJ2-4, the complete variable domain is SAVISQKPSRDICQRGTSLTIQCQVDSQVTMMFWYRQQPGQSLTLIATANQGSEATYESGFVIDKFPISRPNLTFSTLTVSNMSPEDSSIYLCSVMTGSNQNIQYFGAGTRLSVL.

This clone was detected only once. This chain joins TRBV21-1 and TRBJ2-5; the D segment call TRBD2 is taken from the table without a DNA check. TRBV21-1 constitutes a pseudogene. This CDR3 has 14 residues. CDR3 bases: TGTGCCAGCCTCCCGGGACTAGCCAAAGAGACCCAGTACTTC. Amino acids: CASLPGLAKETQYF.

This rearrangement joins TRBV28 to TRBJ2-1; D remains ambiguous. In germline, CDR1 is MDHEN, CDR2 SYDVKM. CDR3 length equals 18 residues. V lost 2 bases and J 0 bases, leaving 17 bases between the germline ends. The CDR3 DNA reads TGTGCCAGCAGTTTAGGAGTAAGGGATCGTCCCTCCTACAATGAGCAGTTCTTC. Amino acid sequence: CASSLGVRDRPSYNEQFF.

V usage is TRBV6-6 and J usage is TRBJ2-5; 11 positions agree with TRBD1. Trimming took 8 bases from V and 4 from J; bases not matched to a gene: 3. CDR3 length: 13 amino acids. CDR1 is MNHNY, CDR2 SVGAGI, per germline (reference sequence). This CDR3 is CASAGQGGETQYF. DNA for the CDR3: TGTGCCAGCGCGGGACAGGGGGGAGAGACCCAGTACTTC.

This clone has more than one count but fewer than ten. The genes are TRBV19 and TRBJ1-1; 8 bases line up with TRBD1. The CDR3 has 12 residues. Germline V gene data show CDR1 as LNHDA and CDR2 as SQIVND (reference sequence). J lost 7 bases, V lost 9 bases, and 7 bases had no gene match. CDR3 loop: CASQTGAYEAFF. As DNA, the CDR3 is TGTGCCAGCCAGACAGGGGCATATGAAGCTTTCTTT.

The chain uses TRBV29-1 and TRBJ2-5, with D perhaps matching TRBD1 or TRBD2 (6 bases each). The CDR3 spans 14 residues. V gave up 0 bases and J gave up 1 base, with 9 bases separating them. From germline, CDR1 is SQVTM and CDR2 ANQGSEA. CDR3 DNA: TGCAGCGTTGAAGATGGGGGGCCCCAAGAGACCCAGTACTTC. It codes for CSVEDGGPQETQYF.

The chain combines TRBV5-4 with TRBJ2-5, with D unclear. This CDR3 spans 12 amino acids. Germline CDR1 and CDR2: SGHNT and YYREEE (reference sequence). Trimming took off 4 bases at V and 1 base at J, with 5 bases between the two ends. The CDR3, as DNA: TGTGCCAGCAGCCCGAGCCAAGAGACCCAGTACTTC. It specifies CASSPSQETQYF.

This sequence joins TRBV13 and TRBJ2-7, with a tentative D call TRBD1 (6 bases). Germline loops: CDR1 PRHDT, CDR2 FYEKMQ (reference sequence). The germline V and J ends were trimmed by 4 bases and 2 bases, with 12 bases remaining between them. The length of the CDR3 is 14 residues. The CDR3 DNA is TGTGCCAGCAGCTCCATGTCAGGGGCCTACGAGCAGTACTTC. Amino acid sequence: CASSSMSGAYEQYF.

The chain links TRBV12-5 to TRBJ1-6; D may be TRBD1 (5 bases). Germline CDR1 and CDR2: LGHNT and FRNRAP. The CDR3 extends over 16 amino acids. The V and J ends lost 6 bases and 7 bases respectively, with 19 bases between them. CDR3 bases: TGTGCTAGTGGGAGAACTACCGGGACCGAGAATTCACCCCTCCACTTT. Encoded protein: CASGRTTGTENSPLHF.

This clone was recorded only once. The CDR3, as DNA: TGTGCCAGCACCCCAAGAGGCAGGGCGAACGATGAGCAGTTCTTC. Its translation is CASTPRGRANDEQFF. The V call is TRBV28, the J call TRBJ2-1, with D perhaps matching TRBD1 (5 bases). The germline V gene has CDR1 MDHEN and CDR2 SYDVKM. This CDR3 is 15 amino acids long. Trimming pared 7 bases from V and 8 bases from J, leaving 21 bases between.

The CDR3 DNA reads as TGCGCCAGCAGCTTGGCCGGGGGGGGAGGACAAGAGACCCAGTACTTC. It yields the protein CASSLAGGGGQETQYF. The chain recombines TRBV5-1 with TRBJ2-5, with 8 bases matching TRBD2. The germline gives CDR1 SGHRS, CDR2 YFSETQ. This CDR3 region has 16 residues. Germline trimming cut 0 bases from V and 2 bases from J; bases unmatched to any gene: 6. The variable domain in full, with the rest retrieved from reference TRBV5-1 and TRBJ2-5, is KAGVTQTPRYLIKTRGQQVTLSCSPISGHRSVSWYQQTPGQGLQFLFEYFSETQRNKGNFPGRFSGRQFSNSRSEMNVSTLELGDSALYLCASSLAGGGGQETQYFGPGTRLLVL.

A remark on this clone: The junction does not match germline at one end; this may be a read error. V is TRBV11-3 and J is TRBJ2-7; TRBD2 agrees at 11 bases. The germline V gene encodes CDR1 SGHNT and CDR2 YENEEA. This CDR3 region has 19 residues. The CDR3, as DNA: TGTGCCAGCAGGTTAGAGCCCGGACTAGCGGGCCCAAGCTCCTACGAGCAGTACTTC. It translates to CASRLEPGLAGPSSYEQYF.

The V call is TRBV7-2, the J call TRBJ1-1, with 8 bases fitting TRBD1. The V gene end was trimmed by 2 bases and the J gene end by 5 bases; junction bases not matched to a gene: 13. The CDR3 sequence is 17 residues long. CDR1 SGHTA and CDR2 FQGNSA come from the germline V gene. CDR3 region: CASSLWQGASVRTEAFF. CDR3 sequence (DNA): TGTGCCAGCAGCTTATGGCAGGGGGCGAGCGTTAGGACTGAAGCTTTCTTT.

The chain carries TRBV5-4 and TRBJ2-5; 8 bases map to TRBD2. This CDR3 comprises 16 residues. Per the germline V gene, CDR1 is SGHNT and CDR2 is YYREEE (reference sequence). V was pared by 0 bases and J by 5 bases, with 9 bases of the junction left unmatched. Here the CDR3 reads CASSLEGARGVETQYF. CDR3 nucleotide sequence: TGTGCCAGCAGCTTGGAGGGTGCGCGGGGGGTGGAGACCCAGTACTTC.

The chain employs TRBV28 and TRBJ1-5, with no clear D. Trimming pared 3 bases from V and 5 bases from J, leaving 5 bases between. The CDR3 length is 12 residues. Germline CDR1 and CDR2: MDHEN and SYDVKM. This chain's CDR3 is CASSLPHQPQHF. The CDR3 DNA sequence: TGTGCCAGCAGTTTGCCTCATCAGCCCCAGCATTTT.

This sequence joins TRBV7-2 and TRBJ1-1; D not certain. V was trimmed by 6 bases and J by 1 base, leaving 3 bases between them. The length of the CDR3 is 11 residues. The V gene's germline CDR1 is SGHTA and CDR2 FQGNSA. The chain's CDR3 is CASSQNTEAFF. The CDR3 DNA reads TGTGCCAGCAGTCAGAACACTGAAGCTTTCTTT.

CDR3 protein: CASSAGLAGTGELFF. For the CDR3, the DNA is TGTGCCAGCAGCGCGGGACTAGCGGGGACCGGGGAGCTGTTTTTT. The chain couples TRBV9 to TRBJ2-2; 13 positions match TRBD2. V dropped 3 bases and J dropped 5; count of bases not matched to a gene: 1. CDR1 is SGDLS and CDR2 is YYNGEE in the germline V gene. CDR3 length: 15 amino acids.

The chain carries TRBV28 and TRBJ1-2, with 11 bases that match TRBD1. The CDR3 runs to 18 residues. Trimming took 5 bases from V and 0 from J; bases not matched to a gene: 11. Germline V CDR1 and CDR2: MDHEN, SYDVKM. The chain's CDR3 is CASSTPGQGVGSNYGYTF. The CDR3, as DNA: TGTGCCAGCAGTACCCCGGGACAGGGGGTCGGGTCTAACTATGGCTACACCTTC.

V gene TRBV10-3 combines with J gene TRBJ2-7, with D tentatively TRBD1 or TRBD2 (6 bases each). Germline CDR1 reads ENHRY; CDR2 reads SYGVKD. The CDR3 has 14 amino acids. V shed 3 bases and J shed 2 bases, with 11 bases lying between them. CDR3 DNA: TGTGCCATCAGTGACGGGGGCCGAACCTACGAGCAGTACTTC. It specifies CAISDGGRTYEQYF.

Here the CDR3 reads CASSLDSNQPQHF. The CDR3 DNA follows: TGCGCCAGCAGCTTGGACAGCAATCAGCCCCAGCATTTT. The chain has TRBV5-1 and TRBJ1-5; D ambiguous. The CDR3 loop spans 13 amino acids. CDR1 is SGHRS, CDR2 YFSETQ, per germline. Trimming left V 0 bases short and J 1 base short, with 2 bases between.

The chain joins TRBV5-4 to TRBJ2-1, with TRBD2 identical over 11 bases. This CDR3 has 16 residues. V trimming: 5 bases; J trimming: 7 bases; junction bases outside the gene matches: 11. CDR1 is SGHNT and CDR2 is YYREEE in the germline V gene (reference sequence). CDR3 protein: CASSFKGLAEYNEQFF. Written as DNA, the CDR3 is TGTGCCAGCAGTTTTAAGGGACTAGCGGAATATAATGAGCAGTTCTTC.

The chain links TRBV9 to TRBJ2-2; D not certain. Trimming stripped 0 bases from V and 3 bases from J, with 3 bases between. The CDR3 is 13 residues long. Germline CDR1 and CDR2: SGDLS and YYNGEE. The CDR3 loop reads CASSVVYTGELFF. CDR3 DNA: TGTGCCAGCAGCGTAGTTTACACCGGGGAGCTGTTTTTT.

The rearrangement uses TRBV21-1 and TRBJ2-7; the D call of TRBD2 is as the table states it, not checked on the DNA. TRBV21-1 is a pseudogene locus. The CDR3 length is 17 residues. CDR3 sequence reads: CASSNRSGRALGNEQYF. CDR3 nucleotides: TGTGCCAGTAGCAACAGAAGCGGGAGGGCCCTCGGTAACGAGCAGTACTTC.

This chain links TRBV11-3 with TRBJ1-1; no clear D. The CDR3 is 12 amino acids. The V end lost 7 bases, the J end lost 4 bases, and 10 bases lay between the germline ends. CDR1 and CDR2 (germline): SGHNT, YENEEA. CDR3 sequence (DNA): TGTGCCAGCACCCTTGGTGGCACTGAAGCTTTCTTT. Translation gives CASTLGGTEAFF.

The chain recombines TRBV7-2 with TRBJ2-7, with a tentative D call TRBD2 (5 bases). Germline CDR1 is SGHTA and CDR2 is FQGNSA. This CDR3 contains 14 residues. Trimming shortened V by 6 bases and J by 0 bases, and 12 bases separated the two germline ends. The CDR3: CASRTERFSYEQYF. In DNA form, the CDR3 reads TGTGCCAGCAGGACCGAGCGGTTCTCCTACGAGCAGTACTTC.

This clone appeared a single time. V usage is TRBV21-1 and J usage is TRBJ2-1; the table's D call, TRBD1, was not checked against the DNA. TRBV21-1 is a documented pseudogene. This CDR3 contains 14 residues. The CDR3 sequence is CASSKWQGDNEQFF. In DNA form, the CDR3 reads TGTGCCAGCAGCAAATGGCAGGGCGATAATGAGCAGTTCTTC.